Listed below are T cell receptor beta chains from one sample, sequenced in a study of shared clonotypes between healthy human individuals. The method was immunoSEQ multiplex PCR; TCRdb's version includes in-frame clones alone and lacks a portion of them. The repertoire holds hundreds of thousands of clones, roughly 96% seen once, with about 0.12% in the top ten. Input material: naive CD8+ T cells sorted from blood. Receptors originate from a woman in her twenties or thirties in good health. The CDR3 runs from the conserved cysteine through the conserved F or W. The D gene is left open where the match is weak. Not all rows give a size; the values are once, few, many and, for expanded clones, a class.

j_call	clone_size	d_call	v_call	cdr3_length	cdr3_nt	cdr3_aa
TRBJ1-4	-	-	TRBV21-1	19	TGTGCCAGCAGCAAAGCCTGCGTGGTTGGTGGCGGCTATAATGAAAAACTGTTTTTT	CASSKACVVGGGYNEKLFF
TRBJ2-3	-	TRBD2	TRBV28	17	TGTGCCAGCAGTTTATCCGGCGGACTAGCGGGCACAGATACGCAGTATTTT	CASSLSGGLAGTDTQYF
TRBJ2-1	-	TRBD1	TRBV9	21	TGTGCCAGCAGCGGCGACGGGACAGGGGGTCCAGCGGGAGTCCCCTACAATGAGCAGTTCTTC	CASSGDGTGGPAGVPYNEQFF
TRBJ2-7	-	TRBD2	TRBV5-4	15	TGTGCCAGCAGGCAGGCTGGCGGGAGGGCCGGAGAGCAGTACTTC	CASRQAGGRAGEQYF
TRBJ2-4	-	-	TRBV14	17	TGTGCCAGCAGCCAGAGAAAGGGAGGCCCGGCCAAAAACATTCAGTACTTC	CASSQRKGGPAKNIQYF
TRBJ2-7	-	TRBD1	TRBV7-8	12	TGTGCCACAACAGACAGGGCCGTCGAGCAGTACTTC	CATTDRAVEQYF
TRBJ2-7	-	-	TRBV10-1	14	TGCGCCAGCAGCCGGGACGGGAGCTCCTACGAGCAGTACTTC	CASSRDGSSYEQYF
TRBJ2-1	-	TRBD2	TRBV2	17	TGTGCCACCGCCGAATGGGGGGGGTGGGGGATGGTCAATGAGCAGTTCTTC	CATAEWGGWGMVNEQFF
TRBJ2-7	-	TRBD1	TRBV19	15	TGTGCCAGTAGTTTTGGACAGGGAGCCGGTTACGAGCAGTACTTC	CASSFGQGAGYEQYF
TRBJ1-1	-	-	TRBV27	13	TGTGCCAGCAGTATAGGGACCTACACTGAAGCTTTCTTT	CASSIGTYTEAFF
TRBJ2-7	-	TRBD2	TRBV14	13	TGTGCCAGCAGCTCGGGACTAGCGTACGAGCAGTACTTC	CASSSGLAYEQYF
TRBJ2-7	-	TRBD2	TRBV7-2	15	TGTGCCAGCAGCGTTAGCGGGGCACCCTCCTACGAGCAGTACTTC	CASSVSGAPSYEQYF
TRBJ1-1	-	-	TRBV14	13	TGTGCCAGCAGTGCCCGGGGTCGGATTCAGGCTTTCTTT	CASSARGRIQAFF
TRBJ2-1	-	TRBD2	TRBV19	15	TGTGCCAGTAGAGAAAGGACTAGCGGGTACAATGAGCAGTTCTTC	CASRERTSGYNEQFF
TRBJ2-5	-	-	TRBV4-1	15	TGCGCCAGCAGCCAAGATCGGCGGGGACGCGGGACCCAGTACTTC	CASSQDRRGRGTQYF
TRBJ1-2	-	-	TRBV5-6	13	TGTGCCAGCAGCTTGGATTCTAGATATGGCTACACCTTC	CASSLDSRYGYTF
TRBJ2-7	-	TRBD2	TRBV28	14	TGTGCCAGCAGCTCAACTAGCGGACTATACGAGCAGTACTTC	CASSSTSGLYEQYF
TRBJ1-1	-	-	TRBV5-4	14	TGTGCCAAGACCCGGCCCAGGCCAACGTTCGGGGCTTTCTTT	CAKTRPRPTFGAFF
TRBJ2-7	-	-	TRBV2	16	TGTGCCAGCACCCTTGGGGATCCAGGGGTACCTTACGAGCAGTACTTC	CASTLGDPGVPYEQYF
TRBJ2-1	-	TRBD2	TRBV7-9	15	TGTGCCAGCAGCAGCTCTAGCGGGAGATGGAATGAGCAGTTCTTC	CASSSSSGRWNEQFF
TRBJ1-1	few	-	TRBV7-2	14	TGTGCCAGCAGCCACTTCGGTAGCCCCACTGAAGCTTTCTTT	CASSHFGSPTEAFF
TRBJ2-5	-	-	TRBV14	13	TGTGCCAGCAGCCCCGTATACCAAGAGACCCAGTACTTC	CASSPVYQETQYF
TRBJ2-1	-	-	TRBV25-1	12	TGTGCCAGCACCGAAGGATCAAATGAGCAGTTCTTC	CASTEGSNEQFF
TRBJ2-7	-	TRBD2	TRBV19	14	TGTGCCAGTAGCTACGGGACTAGCGGGTACGAGCAGTACTTC	CASSYGTSGYEQYF
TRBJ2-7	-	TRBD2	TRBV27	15	TGTGCCAGCAGTTTATCTAGCGGGAGGGTGGGTGAGCAGTACTTC	CASSLSSGRVGEQYF
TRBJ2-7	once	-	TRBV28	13	TGTGCCAGCAACCAGGACCAGACCTACGAGCAGTACTTC	CASNQDQTYEQYF
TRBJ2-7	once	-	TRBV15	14	TGTGCCACCAGCAGAGGTAGCTCTCTAGGGGAGCAGTACTTC	CATSRGSSLGEQYF
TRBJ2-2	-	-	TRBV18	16	TGTGCCAGCTCACCATTGGAGGGTGGAAGCACCGGGGAGCTGTTTTTT	CASSPLEGGSTGELFF
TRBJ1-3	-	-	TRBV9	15	TGTGCCAGCAGCCCACGCACAGGGTCTGGAAACACCATATATTTT	CASSPRTGSGNTIYF
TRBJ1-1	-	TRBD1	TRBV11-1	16	TGTGCCAGCAGCTTTGCCAGGGGGCCAATGAACACTGAAGCTTTCTTT	CASSFARGPMNTEAFF
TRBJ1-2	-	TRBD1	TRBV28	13	TGTGCCAGCACGACAGGGTACACGTATGGCTACACCTTC	CASTTGYTYGYTF
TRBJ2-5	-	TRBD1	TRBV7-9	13	TGTGCCAGCAGCCACAGGGGGCATGAGACCCAGTACTTC	CASSHRGHETQYF
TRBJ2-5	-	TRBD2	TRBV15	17	TGTGCCACCAGCAGAGATTCGAGACTAGCGGCGTGGGAGACCCAGTACTTC	CATSRDSRLAAWETQYF
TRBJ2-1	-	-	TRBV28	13	TGTGCCAGCAGTCTCTCAGGGGGGAATGAGCAGTTCTTC	CASSLSGGNEQFF
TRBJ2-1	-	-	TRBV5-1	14	TGCGCCAGCAGCTTGAGGGGGTACTACAATGAGCAGTTCTTC	CASSLRGYYNEQFF
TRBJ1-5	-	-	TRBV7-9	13	TGTGCCAGCAGCCCTCAGGGGAATCAGCCCCAGCATTTT	CASSPQGNQPQHF
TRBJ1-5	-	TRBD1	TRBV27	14	TGTGCCAGCAGCCAACAGGGGATGGGTAAGCCCCAGCATTTT	CASSQQGMGKPQHF
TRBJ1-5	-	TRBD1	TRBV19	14	TGTGCCAGTAGTCACAGGGGTGGGAATCAGCCCCAGCATTTT	CASSHRGGNQPQHF
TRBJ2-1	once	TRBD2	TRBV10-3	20	TGTGCCATCAGTCCCAACCCTCTCTTTACTAGCGGGAGATTCTACAATGAGCAGTTCTTC	CAISPNPLFTSGRFYNEQFF
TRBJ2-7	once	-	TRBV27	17	TGTGCCAGCAGCCCGAGCGGGCCAGGGTATTTACCCTACGAGCAGTACTTC	CASSPSGPGYLPYEQYF
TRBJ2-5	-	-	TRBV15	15	TGTGCCACCAGCAGAGATGGGGGGGCTGAAGAGACCCAGTACTTC	CATSRDGGAEETQYF
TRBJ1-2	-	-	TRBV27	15	TGTGCCAGCAGTTTAAGAAGGGACGAAAAGGATGGCTACACCTTC	CASSLRRDEKDGYTF
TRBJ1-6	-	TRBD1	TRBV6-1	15	TGTGCCAGCAGTGACGCAGGGGGCTATAATTCACCCCTCCACTTT	CASSDAGGYNSPLHF
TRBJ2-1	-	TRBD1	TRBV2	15	TGTGCCAGCAGGCACGGGACAGGGGAAAACAATGAGCAGTTCTTC	CASRHGTGENNEQFF
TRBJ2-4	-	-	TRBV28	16	TGTGCCAGCAGACCTCTGGACGGATTAGCCAAAAACATTCAGTACTTC	CASRPLDGLAKNIQYF
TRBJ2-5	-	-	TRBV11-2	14	TGTGCCAGCAGCTTTAGAGGGGTACAAGAGACCCAGTACTTC	CASSFRGVQETQYF
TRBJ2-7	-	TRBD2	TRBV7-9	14	TGTGCCAGCAGCCCCCTTTCGGGAGGGGGGGAGCAGTACTTC	CASSPLSGGGEQYF
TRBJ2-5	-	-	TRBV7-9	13	TGTGCCAGCAGCTTAATTAGGCAAGAGACCCAGTACTTC	CASSLIRQETQYF
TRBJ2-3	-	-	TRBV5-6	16	TGTGCCAGCAGCTTGGGGGCGCGGGGATCCACAGATACGCAGTATTTT	CASSLGARGSTDTQYF
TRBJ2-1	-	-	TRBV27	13	TGTGCCAGCAGCCCATCTAGGAACCATGAGCAGTTCTTC	CASSPSRNHEQFF
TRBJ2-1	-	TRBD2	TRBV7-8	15	TGTGCCAGCAGCTCCCGGACTAGCAGTTACAATGAGCAGTTCTTC	CASSSRTSSYNEQFF
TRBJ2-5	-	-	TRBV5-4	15	TGTGCCAGCAGCTTGACAGTTGGGCCACAAGAGACCCAGTACTTC	CASSLTVGPQETQYF
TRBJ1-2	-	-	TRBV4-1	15	TGCGCCAGCAGCCAAGCTACAGGGCTTAACTATGGCTACACCTTC	CASSQATGLNYGYTF
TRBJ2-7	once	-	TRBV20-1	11	TGCAGTGCTAGAGACACCTACGAGCAGTACTTC	CSARDTYEQYF
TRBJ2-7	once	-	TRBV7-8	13	TGTGCCAGCAGCGGCAGGGACACCTACGAGCAGTACTTC	CASSGRDTYEQYF
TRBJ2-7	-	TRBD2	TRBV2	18	TGTGCCAGCAGTGAAGGATCCCAGACTAGCGGGAGGTGGTACGAGCAGTACTTC	CASSEGSQTSGRWYEQYF
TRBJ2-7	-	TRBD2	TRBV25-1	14	TGTGCCAGCAGTGAATACGGCGGGGGCTACGAGCAGTACTTC	CASSEYGGGYEQYF
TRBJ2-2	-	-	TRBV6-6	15	TGTGCCAGCAGTTACTTTGGGGTGGATACCGGGGAGCTGTTTTTT	CASSYFGVDTGELFF
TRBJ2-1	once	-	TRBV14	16	TGTGCCAGCAGCCCCCTAGGGCTCAACGATTACAATGAGCAGTTCTTC	CASSPLGLNDYNEQFF